One sample yielded the 10 T cell receptor beta chains listed below, sequenced in a study of breast tumors, draining lymph nodes, adjacent tissues. One entry per CDR3 protein, called by TCRdb with MiXCR from the multiplex PCR reads. Seen here are under 150,000 distinct CDR3 sequences, approximately 20% observed once, and the top ten hold 2.6%. Samples came from axillary lymph nodes draining the breast cancer. The source material was axillary lymph node tissue. The receptors shown here come from a female donor with breast cancer. Some clones in this sample may be carry-over from other donors' samples.

This clonotype turned up a few times. The chain joins TRBV6-5 to TRBJ2-1, with 7 positions matching TRBD1. With 5 bases clipped from V and 8 bases from J, the junction kept 9 bases outside the gene matches. The CDR3 is 14 amino acids. CDR1 is MNHEY, CDR2 SVGAGI, per germline. The CDR3 sequence is CASSPQGPGDEQFF. In DNA form, the CDR3 reads TGTGCCAGCAGTCCACAGGGGCCTGGGGATGAGCAGTTCTTC.

About this clonotype itself: This sequence may be a read error, since a much larger clone differs from it by one base. V gene TRBV5-1 combines with J gene TRBJ2-1, with TRBD2 matching over 7 bases. The V gene's germline CDR1 is SGHRS and CDR2 YFSETQ. The CDR3 covers 15 residues. The V segment lost 7 bases and the J segment 3 bases; nucleotides outside the gene matches: 10. The CDR3 DNA reads as TGCGCCAGCTCCCTGGGGTGGGAGGGCTACAATGAGCAGTTCTTC. It encodes CASSLGWEGYNEQFF.

A word on this clonotype: A much larger clone lies one base from this, so it may be a read error. The chain links TRBV20-1 to TRBJ2-3; D gene ambiguous. V lost 0 bases to trimming and J lost 1 base, with 14 bases between them. The germline CDR1 and CDR2 sequences are DFQATT and SNEGSKA (reference sequence). There are 16 residues in the CDR3. CDR3 protein: CSARDITRMRTDTQYF. The CDR3 nucleotides read TGCAGTGCTAGAGATATCACAAGGATGCGCACAGATACGCAGTATTTT.

V and J are TRBV7-6 and TRBJ2-6; 8 bases align to TRBD1. The CDR3 is 18 residues long. Germline CDR1 is SGHVS and CDR2 is FNYEAQ. V gave up 5 bases and J gave up 0 bases; unmatched junction bases: 9. The CDR3 is CASSPGQGLSSGANVLTF. Here the CDR3 DNA reads TGTGCCAGCAGCCCAGGACAGGGCCTTAGCTCTGGGGCCAACGTCCTGACTTTC.

The CDR3 nucleotides read TGTGCCAGCAGCCGTAGGAGCTCAGATACGCAGTATTTT. Translating gives CASSRRSSDTQYF. The V call is TRBV19, the J call TRBJ2-3; D gene unclear. V dropped 9 bases and J dropped 4 bases, with 14 bases sitting between them. The CDR3 has 13 amino acids. Germline V gene data show CDR1 as LNHDA and CDR2 as SQIVND (reference sequence).

The CDR3 nucleotides are TGCGCCAGCAGAGGGACTAGCGGGAGGGCCGGCCCCGGTCGGTTCTTC. It specifies CASRGTSGRAGPGRFF. The gene calls are TRBV5-1 and TRBJ2-1; 16 positions match TRBD2. The CDR3 has 16 residues. The V gene end was trimmed by 5 bases and the J gene end by 15 bases; junction bases not matched to a gene: 14. Germline CDR1 reads SGHRS; CDR2 reads YFSETQ.

J is TRBJ2-6 and V is TRBV3-1; no clear D gene. There are 14 residues in the CDR3. Germline V CDR1 and CDR2: LGHDT, YNNKEL (reference sequence). V was pared by 4 bases and J by 0 bases, with 4 bases between. The CDR3 nucleotides are TGTGCCAGCAGCCCAACCTCTGGGGCCAACGTCCTGACTTTC. Amino acids: CASSPTSGANVLTF.

A note on this clonotype: One base away lies a much larger clone, so this may be a sequencing read error. The chain combines TRBV2 with TRBJ2-5, with 9 bases matching TRBD2. V dropped 6 bases and J dropped 1; count of bases not matched to a gene: 6. The CDR3 covers 15 residues. Germline CDR1 reads SNHLY; CDR2 reads FYNNEI. CDR3 nucleotides: TGTGCCAGCAGCGCGGGGGGGGCTCCCCAAGAGACCCAGTACTTC. It translates to CASSAGGAPQETQYF.

V gene TRBV28 combines with J gene TRBJ2-5; no reliable D call. The CDR3 runs 12 residues. V gave up 2 bases and J gave up 5 bases, with 6 bases separating them. Germline-derived CDR1 and CDR2 are MDHEN and SYDVKM. The CDR3 reads CASSLTPETQYF. As DNA, the CDR3 is TGTGCCAGCAGTTTAACTCCCGAGACCCAGTACTTC. Full variable domain (rest looked up from reference TRBV28 and TRBJ2-5): DVKVTQSSRYLVKRTGEKVFLECVQDMDHENMFWYRQDPGLGLRLIYFSYDVKMKEKGDIPEGYSVSREKKERFSLILESASTNQTSMYLCASSLTPETQYFGPGTRLLVL.

This clonotype was counted ten times or more. The rearrangement links TRBV20-1 to TRBJ1-2; TRBD1 might be the D (5 bases). Deletions cut 3 bases from V and 8 bases from J, with 13 bases between. Germline V gives CDR1 DFQATT, CDR2 SNEGSKA (reference sequence). CDR3 length: 12 amino acids. CDR3 nucleotide sequence: TGCAGTGCTAGGCCTGGGGCGGAAGGCTACACCTTC. Protein sequence: CSARPGAEGYTF.